This TCR beta chain came from a study of cytomegalovirus exposure and HLA in healthy donors. Study summary: Early released data had around 79 million unique TCRs, all coming from HLA-typed donors.

Findings and limits, study-wide: HLA alleles showed associations with approximately 15,000 TCR beta sequences in a later analysis, at a 0.05 false discovery rate.

In this sample, this clone turned up a few times. Its target is unknown. This CDR3 has 14 residues. With V trimmed by 0 bases and J by 6 bases, 5 bases remained unmatched. CDR1 is SGHDT, CDR2 YYEEEE, per germline. Both 60 Vbeta primers and 13 Jbeta primers went into the PCR. As handled by the study authors: Some 11 million shared chains were among the 65 million to 85 million unique TCR beta chains that a later analysis counted. Clones were read by immunoSEQ multiplex PCR, and TCRdb kept only the in-frame ones, dropping some. That table gives V, J and clone size, and the DNA gave D and trimming. The profile covers around 150,000 clones, with roughly 79% appearing a single time and about 14% taken by the ten largest.

Sequencing was done on a sample of PBMCs. The clonotype comes from a man aged 50-60 years in good health and CMV-seropositive. The rearrangement uses TRBV5-6 and TRBJ1-1; 7 nucleotides align to TRBD1. The CDR3 nucleotides are TGTGCCAGCAGCTTGGGGGGCAGGGGGGCTGAAGCTTTCTTT. Translated: CASSLGGRGAEAFF.